Sequencing of this T cell receptor (beta chain) was carried out in a study of cytomegalovirus exposure and HLA in healthy donors (dated by TCRdb to the late 2010s). General notes on the study: In an earlier analysis of under 600 of the donors, under 300 Gb of sequence data and 95 million to 130 million unique TCR beta sequences from 150 million to 200 million T cells were reported. Approximately 330 gigabases of sequencing data and roughly 81 million unique TCR sequences made up an early release that covered nearly 650 HLA-typed donors. Of the roughly 400 genotyped donors, roughly 80% fell in the genetic ancestry cluster associated with self-reported Caucasian donors. The study was designed to test whether signatures of past pathogen exposure could be identified by cataloging public T cell receptors. The study profiled the T cell repertoires of hundreds of subjects by immunosequencing and related them to cytomegalovirus serostatus. Besides the first cohort of roughly 640 subjects, a separate validation cohort made up of 120 different subjects was used. To predict cytomegalovirus infection status, the study brought together high-throughput TCR immunosequencing, statistical association of individual TCRs with disease status, and machine learning. To study patterns of TCR occurrence, a later analysis re-analyzed previously published TCR beta repertoires from 500 to 850 donors and added high-resolution HLA genotyping. The later analysis used no new phenotypic data to find candidate immune exposures, relying instead on TCR beta sequences and their occurrence across donors. An earlier analysis of more than 450 of the donors used high-throughput TCR beta sequencing to judge whether each TCR beta V gene segment behaved as functional or pseudogenic. Donor age, sex, ethnicity and CMV serostatus were compiled alongside the repertoire data. A later genetic analysis took genome-wide SNP genotypes for about three fifths of the 666 donors and used that subset as a discovery cohort. All discovery cohort repertoires had been generated on a single sequencing platform. HLA typing covered class I and class II loci at four-digit resolution. The number of typed donors differed by locus: about 620-630 for A, B, C, DRB1 and DQB1; 522 for DQA1; approximately 610 for DPA1; and approximately 450 for DPB1. Four to six DR-DQ haplotypes were handled as single units for association and clustering, since linkage in the cohort was strong. Among 398 genotyped donors of the cohort, an average of about 240,000 unique TCR beta nucleotide sequences were sequenced per donor, 15% to 20% of them non-productive.

As regards this clone: Its antigen remains unidentified. Base qualities are not provided; no much larger clone lies one nucleotide away.

Reading from cysteine to phenylalanine, the CDR3 counts 15 amino acids. Only the CDR3 portion is preserved as DNA: 45 bases, with reading frame beginning at the first base. The germline V gene sets CDR1 to KGHSH and CDR2 to LQKENI. Overall results and qualifications from the work: The classifier was reported to diagnose cytomegalovirus status with high specificity and sensitivity in both the original and validation cohorts. In this cohort, only TCR beta chains were sequenced, and detectable features were limited by the absence of alpha or paired-chain data. Sequencing depth was assumed to be roughly uniform across donors in the presence/absence analyses, though that assumption may not hold. HLA typing was unavailable for some donors at each locus, so association tests used only the typed subset. The sequencing pipeline was judged likely to have produced a cluster of highly shared sequence variants as a technical artifact. Some IMGT-functional V segments, including TRBV6-2 and TRBV6-3, could not be told apart with the 87-base-pair reads, so those segments were excluded. Several of the top co-occurrence clusters appeared to be linked to parvovirus B19, influenza, CMV and Epstein-Barr virus, according to a later analysis. The study listed 150 to 200 TCR beta chains as associated with cytomegalovirus. Correlated functional status among segregating V segments might reflect linkage disequilibrium, but an unknown experimental factor could not be ruled out. In a later analysis, most CMV-associated TCR beta chains were found to appear HLA-restricted, with HLA associations seemingly driven largely by CMV exposure. A few of the identified cytomegalovirus-associated TCR beta chains were confirmed in vitro to be specific for cytomegalovirus antigens. It was suggested by the authors that the approach could potentially be generalized to other disease states and immunological phenotypes. A later analysis associated 17,000 or so TCR beta sequences with specific HLA alleles at a false discovery rate of 0.05. According to a later analysis, TCR association rates differed among HLA loci, with DRB1 alleles showing the most associated TCRs and HLA-C alleles showing the fewest. A further reported finding was that TCR beta sequences accurately predicted the HLA-A and HLA-B alleles for most subjects in the first cohort. Strong co-occurrence of HLA alleles, especially DR and DQ, made assigning TCR associations to individual alleles difficult. Across donors, most TCR sequences were observed very rarely, whereas some public TCRs were present in many individuals. Because counts were too low, more than 15 rarely observed V segments, including chromosome 9 orphons, were excluded from the earlier analysis of roughly 580 of the donors. In an earlier analysis of about 600 of the donors, most TCR beta V segments appeared in productive rearrangements about 87% or about 30% of the time, broadly matching IMGT annotations. Compared with equally common non-associated chains, HLA-associated TCR beta chains in a later analysis were more clonally expanded and had lower generation probabilities. Compared with the approximately 670-donor mean, donors in an Asian-associated ancestry cluster had fewer N-insertions in productive TCRs, according to a later genetic analysis. V-gene and J-gene trimming of TCR beta chains was associated with a missense DCLRE1C variant in a later genetic analysis, and the association was replicated in an independent cohort. For the cohort, immune exposure information was limited to CMV serostatus.

Preparation of the library involved the immunoSEQ multiplex PCR assay. For the multiplex PCR, a mixture combining 60 forward primers for TCR Vbeta segments and 13 reverse primers for TCR Jbeta segments was used. The CDR3 region of rearranged TCR beta genes was amplified from genomic DNA with a multiplex PCR assay. Amplified TCR beta libraries were sequenced as 87-base-pair reads on the Illumina HiSeq System. Per the source publication's procedure: A later analysis counted about 80 million unique TCR beta chains across the 600 to 850 repertoires, and 10 million to 12 million of these chains were shared by at least two donors. To remove PCR and sequencing errors, raw reads were error-corrected and collapsed into unique sequences using a nearest-neighbor algorithm that merged closely related sequences. Alignment of CDR3 sequences to IMGT reference sequences was used to assign V, D and J gene segments. For a sequence to be retained, a match of at least six nucleotides to both a V gene segment and a J gene segment was required. Rearrangements were called productive when the CDR3 lacked stop codons and stayed in frame with V and J; all others were non-productive. Following IMGT convention, CDR3 was defined as the stretch from the second conserved V-encoded cysteine up to the conserved J-encoded phenylalanine. In an earlier analysis of 550 to 650 of the donors, sequences lacking an unambiguous match to a single V gene segment were excluded. In an earlier analysis of approximately 590 of the donors, V segments were called functional above 56.7% productive rearrangements and were called segregating when the between-donor standard deviation exceeded 5%. A statistical classification framework was built to diagnose cytomegalovirus status from the catalog of TCR beta chain sequences. In a later analysis, TCR nucleotide sequences were compared against IMGT/GENE-DB human TR gene sequences so that V and J genes could be assigned. The TCRdist pipeline was used in a later analysis to assign CDR3 sequences and most-parsimonious VDJ recombination scenarios. In a later analysis, each TCR beta chain was defined by its CDR3 amino acid sequence together with its V-gene family, and reads without a unique V-gene family were excluded. As a way to deal with suspected cross-contamination and a sequencing artifact, a later analysis dropped roughly 600 nucleotide sequences that were highly shared and had low generation probability. For each public chain, a later analysis derived a clonal expansion index from normalized ranks of inferred template counts within each repertoire. In a later analysis, generation probabilities were computed using a VDJ recombination model fitted to out-of-frame rearrangements, and the results were checked against IGoR. Hypergeometric tests were used in a later analysis to score TCR-TCR, TCR-HLA and TCR-CMV co-occurrence, with a repertoire-size bias correction applied to the TCR pairs. To estimate false discovery rates, a later analysis permuted the HLA or CMV assignments 20 times. In a later analysis, co-occurring TCRs were grouped using DBSCAN, with TCRdist sequence similarity added in when clustering inside HLA-allele-positive subsets. Repertoires with fewer than 30,000 or more than 120,000 public chains, plus five repertoires with anomalous nucleotide sharing, were excluded from co-occurrence clustering. The immuneACCESS repertoire file appears here via TCRdb, limited to in-frame rearrangements. These files lack a portion of the clones; in checked studies, under half of the deficit traces to unresolved V genes, and the cause of the others is not known. That table is the source of V, J and clone size, and D and trimming were worked out from the DNA. Present in this sample are over 110,000 clones, more than 75% of which were seen just once. Roughly 6.2% of the sample rests with the top ten.

In total, 500 to 700 healthy bone marrow donors made up the cohort. All cohort members were sampled while nominally healthy, although unrecorded immune exposures were likely present. The donor tested CMV seropositive and was one of the 289 seropositive cohort members. Every donor gave a peripheral blood sample, and the peripheral blood mononuclear cells from that sample were used for TCR beta sequencing. The Qiagen DNeasy Blood Extraction Kit was used to extract genomic DNA from the blood cell samples. This receptor was taken from a woman aged 40 to 50 in good health and CMV-seropositive. In this chain, TRBV18 is recombined with TRBJ2-5; TRBD2 lines up with 11 middle nucleotides. Matching the DNA end better, TRBJ2-7 makes the J call doubtful. The sequencing input was PBMCs. The CDR3 is CASSPGLAEVYEQYF. The DNA sequence is TGTGCCAGCTCACCGGGACTAGCGGAAGTCTACGAGCAGTACTTC.